This T cell receptor beta chain derives from a study of blood T cells in healthy people across ages. Study-level results: Reliance upon unsorted PBMCs precluded definitive naive versus antigen-experienced comparison. Researchers report that TCR beta diversity correlated strongly with naive T cell percentage.

Primed by a sample-barcoded 5' primer and a J-beta primer mix, a second PCR proceeded for about 7 to 12 cycles. A single record per CDR3 protein comes from TCRdb applying MiXCR to the 5' RACE reads. The sample shows 890,000 or so distinct CDR3 sequences, 60% to 80% of them seen only once. Notes on this clonotype: As yet, its antigen is unknown. This may be a read error, as it is one base from a much larger clone.

Germline values: CDR1 SQVTM, CDR2 ANQGSEA. This CDR3 is 14 amino acids long. This clonotype originated in a man aged 25 to 40 in good health. This chain links TRBV29-1 with TRBJ2-7, with D possibly TRBD2 on 6 matching bases. Sequencing was performed on blood. CDR3 residues: CSVGASTSSYEQNF. DNA for the CDR3: TGCAGCGTTGGGGCCTCGACTAGTTCCTACGAGCAGAACTTC.